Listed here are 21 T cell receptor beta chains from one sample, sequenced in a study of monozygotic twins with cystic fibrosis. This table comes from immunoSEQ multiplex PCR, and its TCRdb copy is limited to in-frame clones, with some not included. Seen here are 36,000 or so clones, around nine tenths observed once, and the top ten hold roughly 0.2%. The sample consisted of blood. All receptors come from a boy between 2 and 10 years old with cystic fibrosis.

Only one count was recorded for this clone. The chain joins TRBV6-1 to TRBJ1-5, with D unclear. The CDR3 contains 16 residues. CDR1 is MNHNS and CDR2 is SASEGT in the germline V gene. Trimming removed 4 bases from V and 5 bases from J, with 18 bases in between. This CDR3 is CASSVAHVAKYQPQHF. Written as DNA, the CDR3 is TGTGCCAGCAGTGTAGCGCATGTGGCAAAATATCAGCCCCAGCATTTT.

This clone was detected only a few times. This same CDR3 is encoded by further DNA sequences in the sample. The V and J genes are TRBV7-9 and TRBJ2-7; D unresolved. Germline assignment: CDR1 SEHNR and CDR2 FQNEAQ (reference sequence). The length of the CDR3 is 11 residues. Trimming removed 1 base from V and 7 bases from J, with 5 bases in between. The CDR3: CASSLVGEQYF. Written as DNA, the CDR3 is TGTGCCAGCAGCTTAGTAGGTGAGCAGTACTTC. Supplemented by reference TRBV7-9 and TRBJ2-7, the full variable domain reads DTGVSQNPRHKITKRGQNVTFRCDPISEHNRLYWYRQTLGQGPEFLTYFQNEAQLEKSRLLSDRFSAERPKGSFSTLEIQRTEQGDSAMYLCASSLVGEQYFGPGTRLTVT.

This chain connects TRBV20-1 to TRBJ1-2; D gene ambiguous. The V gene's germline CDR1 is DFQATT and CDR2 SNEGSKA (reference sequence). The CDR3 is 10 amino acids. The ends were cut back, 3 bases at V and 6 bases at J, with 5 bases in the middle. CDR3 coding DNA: TGCAGTGCTAGTGTGGATGGCTACACCTTC. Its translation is CSASVDGYTF.

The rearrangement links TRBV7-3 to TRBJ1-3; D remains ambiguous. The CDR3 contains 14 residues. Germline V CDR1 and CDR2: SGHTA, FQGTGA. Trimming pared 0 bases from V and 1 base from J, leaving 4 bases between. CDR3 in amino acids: CASSLTGSGNTIYF. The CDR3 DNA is TGTGCCAGCAGCTTAACAGGGTCTGGAAACACCATATATTTT.

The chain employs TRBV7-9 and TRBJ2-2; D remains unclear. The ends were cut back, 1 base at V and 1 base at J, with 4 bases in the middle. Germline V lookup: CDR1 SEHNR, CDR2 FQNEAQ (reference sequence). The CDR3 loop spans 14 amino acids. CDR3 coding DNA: TGTGCCAGCAGCTTAGGACAGAACACCGGGGAGCTGTTTTTT. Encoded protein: CASSLGQNTGELFF.

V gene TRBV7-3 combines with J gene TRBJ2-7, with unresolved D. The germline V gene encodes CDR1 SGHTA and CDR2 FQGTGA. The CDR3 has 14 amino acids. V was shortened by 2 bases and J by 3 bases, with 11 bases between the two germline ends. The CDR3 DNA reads TGTGCCAGCAGCTTATCGGGCGGCAACTACGAGCAGTACTTC. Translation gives CASSLSGGNYEQYF.

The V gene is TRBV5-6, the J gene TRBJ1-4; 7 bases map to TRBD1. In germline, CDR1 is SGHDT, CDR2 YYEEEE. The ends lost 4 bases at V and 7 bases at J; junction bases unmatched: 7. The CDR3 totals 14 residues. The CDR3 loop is CASSPGDRIEKLFF. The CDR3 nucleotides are TGTGCCAGCAGCCCCGGGGACAGAATTGAAAAACTGTTTTTT.

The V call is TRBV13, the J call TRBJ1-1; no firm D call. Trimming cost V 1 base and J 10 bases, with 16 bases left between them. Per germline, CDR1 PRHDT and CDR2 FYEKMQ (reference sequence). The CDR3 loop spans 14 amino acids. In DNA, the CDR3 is TGTGCCAGCAGCTTAGTTCACGGTTCCGGGCCAGCTTTCTTT. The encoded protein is CASSLVHGSGPAFF. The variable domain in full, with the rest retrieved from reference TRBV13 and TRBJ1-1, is AAGVIQSPRHLIKEKRETATLKCYPIPRHDTVYWYQQGPGQDPQFLISFYEKMQSDKGSIPDRFSAQQFSDYHSELNMSSLELGDSALYFCASSLVHGSGPAFFGQGTRLTVV.

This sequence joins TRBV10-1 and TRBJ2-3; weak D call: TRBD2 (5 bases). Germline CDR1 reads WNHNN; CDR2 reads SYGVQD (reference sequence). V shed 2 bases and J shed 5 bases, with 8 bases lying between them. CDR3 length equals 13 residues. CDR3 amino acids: CASSERERDTQYF. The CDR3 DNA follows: TGCGCCAGCAGTGAGAGGGAGAGAGATACGCAGTATTTT.

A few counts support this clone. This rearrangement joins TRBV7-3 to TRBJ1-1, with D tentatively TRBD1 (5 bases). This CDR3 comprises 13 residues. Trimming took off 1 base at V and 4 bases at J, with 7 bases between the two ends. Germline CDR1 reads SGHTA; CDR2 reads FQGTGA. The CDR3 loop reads CASSLNGGTEAFF. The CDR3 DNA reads TGTGCCAGCAGCTTAAACGGGGGCACTGAAGCTTTCTTT.

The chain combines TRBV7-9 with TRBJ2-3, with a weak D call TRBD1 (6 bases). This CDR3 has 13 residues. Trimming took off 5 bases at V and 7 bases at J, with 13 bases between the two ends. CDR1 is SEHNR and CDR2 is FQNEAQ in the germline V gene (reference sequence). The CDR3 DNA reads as TGTGCCAGCAGCACCAAGGACAGCAATACGCAGTATTTT. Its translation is CASSTKDSNTQYF.

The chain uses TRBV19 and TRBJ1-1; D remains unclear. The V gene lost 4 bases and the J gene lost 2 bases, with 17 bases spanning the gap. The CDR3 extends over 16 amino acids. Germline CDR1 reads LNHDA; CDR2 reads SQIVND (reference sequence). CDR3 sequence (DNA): TGTGCCAGTAGTAGAGGCCGGGGTTCGAACAACACTGAAGCTTTCTTT. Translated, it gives CASSRGRGSNNTEAFF.

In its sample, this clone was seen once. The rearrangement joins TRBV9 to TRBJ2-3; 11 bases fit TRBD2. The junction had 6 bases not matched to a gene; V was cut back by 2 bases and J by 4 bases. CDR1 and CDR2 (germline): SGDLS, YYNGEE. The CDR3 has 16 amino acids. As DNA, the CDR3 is TGTGCCAGCAGCGTCTCACTAGCGGGGGACCCAGATACGCAGTATTTT. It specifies CASSVSLAGDPDTQYF.

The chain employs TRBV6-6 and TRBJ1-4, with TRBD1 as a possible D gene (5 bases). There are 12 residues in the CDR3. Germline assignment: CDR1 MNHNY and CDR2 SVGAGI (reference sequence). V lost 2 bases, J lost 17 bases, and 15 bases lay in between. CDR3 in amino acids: CASSYEGPEKFF. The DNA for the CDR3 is TGTGCCAGCAGTTACGAGGGGCCAGAGAAATTTTTT.

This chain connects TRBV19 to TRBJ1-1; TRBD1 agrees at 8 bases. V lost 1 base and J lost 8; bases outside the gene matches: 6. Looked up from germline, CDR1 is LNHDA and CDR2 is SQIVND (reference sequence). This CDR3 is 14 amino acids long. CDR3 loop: CASSIGGTGREAFF. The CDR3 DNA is TGTGCCAGTAGTATAGGGGGGACAGGCAGAGAAGCTTTCTTT.

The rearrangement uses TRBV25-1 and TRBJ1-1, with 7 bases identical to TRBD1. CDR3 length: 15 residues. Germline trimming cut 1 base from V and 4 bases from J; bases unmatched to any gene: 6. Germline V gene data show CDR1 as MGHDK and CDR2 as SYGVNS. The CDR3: CASSEWGTAVTEAFF. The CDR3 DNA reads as TGTGCCAGCAGTGAATGGGGGACAGCGGTCACTGAAGCTTTCTTT.

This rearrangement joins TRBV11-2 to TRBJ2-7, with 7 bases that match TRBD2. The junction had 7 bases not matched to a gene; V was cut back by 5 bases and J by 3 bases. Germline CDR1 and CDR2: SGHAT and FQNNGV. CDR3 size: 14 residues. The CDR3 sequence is CASSRAGIDYEQYF. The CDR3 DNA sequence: TGTGCCAGCAGCAGAGCGGGGATTGACTACGAGCAGTACTTC.

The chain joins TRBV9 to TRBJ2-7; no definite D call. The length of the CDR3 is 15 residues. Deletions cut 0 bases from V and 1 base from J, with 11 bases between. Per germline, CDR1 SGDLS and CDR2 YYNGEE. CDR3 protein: CASSVDEGHSYEQYF. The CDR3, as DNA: TGTGCCAGCAGCGTAGATGAAGGCCATTCCTACGAGCAGTACTTC.

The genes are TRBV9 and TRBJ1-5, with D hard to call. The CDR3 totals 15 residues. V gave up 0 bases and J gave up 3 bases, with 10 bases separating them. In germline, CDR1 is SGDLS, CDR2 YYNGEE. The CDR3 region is CASSVDVGANQPQHF. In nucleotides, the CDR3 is TGTGCCAGCAGCGTAGATGTGGGTGCCAATCAGCCCCAGCATTTT.

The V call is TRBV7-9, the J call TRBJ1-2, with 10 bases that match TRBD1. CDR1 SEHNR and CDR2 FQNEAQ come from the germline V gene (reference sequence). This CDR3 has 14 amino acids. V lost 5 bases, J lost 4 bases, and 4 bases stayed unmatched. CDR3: CASSPGQGFYGYTF. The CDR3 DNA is TGTGCCAGCAGCCCGGGACAGGGGTTCTATGGCTACACCTTC.

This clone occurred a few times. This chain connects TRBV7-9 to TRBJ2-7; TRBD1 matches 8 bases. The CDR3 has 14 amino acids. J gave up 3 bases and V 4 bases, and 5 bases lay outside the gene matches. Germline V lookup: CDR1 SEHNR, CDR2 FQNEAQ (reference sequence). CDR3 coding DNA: TGTGCCAGCAGCTCCCGGGACAGGTTCTACGAGCAGTACTTC. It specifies CASSSRDRFYEQYF.